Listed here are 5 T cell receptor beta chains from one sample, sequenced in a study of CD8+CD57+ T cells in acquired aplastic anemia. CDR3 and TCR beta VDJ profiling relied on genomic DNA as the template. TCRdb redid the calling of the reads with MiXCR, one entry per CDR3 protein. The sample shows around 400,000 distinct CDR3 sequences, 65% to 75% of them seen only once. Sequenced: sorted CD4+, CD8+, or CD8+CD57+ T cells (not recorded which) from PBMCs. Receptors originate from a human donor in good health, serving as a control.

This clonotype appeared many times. This CDR3 is CAPGADYGYTF. The CDR3 nucleotides read TGTGCCCCAGGGGCAGACTATGGCTACACCTTC. The V gene is TRBV24-1, the J gene TRBJ1-2; tentative D call: TRBD1 (6 bases). The V end was cut by 12 bases, the J end by 3 bases, with 10 bases between. Germline V gene data show CDR1 as KGHDR and CDR2 as SFDVKD. This CDR3 is 11 amino acids long.

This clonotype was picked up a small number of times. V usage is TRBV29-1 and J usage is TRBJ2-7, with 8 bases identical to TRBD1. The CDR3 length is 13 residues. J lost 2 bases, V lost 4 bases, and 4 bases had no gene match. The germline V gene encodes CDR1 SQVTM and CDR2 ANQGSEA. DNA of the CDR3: TGCAGCGTTGCCGGACAGGGTCCCTACGAGCAGTACTTC. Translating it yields CSVAGQGPYEQYF.

DNA of the CDR3: TGTGCCAGCAGCTTAGATTCGGACTATAGCTACACCCAGCATTTT. It encodes CASSLDSDYSYTQHF. This sequence joins TRBV7-2 and TRBJ1-5, with D unclear. The CDR3 has 15 residues. Trimming shortened V by 1 base and J by 11 bases, and 18 bases separated the two germline ends. CDR1 and CDR2 (germline): SGHTA, FQGNSA.

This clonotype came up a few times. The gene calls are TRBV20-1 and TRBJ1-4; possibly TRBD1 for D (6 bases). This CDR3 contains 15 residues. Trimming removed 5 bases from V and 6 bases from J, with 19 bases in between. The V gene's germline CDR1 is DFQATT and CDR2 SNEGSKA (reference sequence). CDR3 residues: CSAGPVGGRDEKLFF. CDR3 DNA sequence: TGCAGTGCTGGCCCTGTCGGGGGGCGGGATGAAAAACTGTTTTTT.

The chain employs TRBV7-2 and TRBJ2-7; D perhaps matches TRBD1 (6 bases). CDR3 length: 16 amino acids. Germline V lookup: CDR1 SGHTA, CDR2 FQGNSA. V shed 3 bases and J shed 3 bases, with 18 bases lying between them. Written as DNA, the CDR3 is TGTGCCAGCAGCTTGAGGCTGACCGGGACACACTACGAGCAGTACTTC. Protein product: CASSLRLTGTHYEQYF.